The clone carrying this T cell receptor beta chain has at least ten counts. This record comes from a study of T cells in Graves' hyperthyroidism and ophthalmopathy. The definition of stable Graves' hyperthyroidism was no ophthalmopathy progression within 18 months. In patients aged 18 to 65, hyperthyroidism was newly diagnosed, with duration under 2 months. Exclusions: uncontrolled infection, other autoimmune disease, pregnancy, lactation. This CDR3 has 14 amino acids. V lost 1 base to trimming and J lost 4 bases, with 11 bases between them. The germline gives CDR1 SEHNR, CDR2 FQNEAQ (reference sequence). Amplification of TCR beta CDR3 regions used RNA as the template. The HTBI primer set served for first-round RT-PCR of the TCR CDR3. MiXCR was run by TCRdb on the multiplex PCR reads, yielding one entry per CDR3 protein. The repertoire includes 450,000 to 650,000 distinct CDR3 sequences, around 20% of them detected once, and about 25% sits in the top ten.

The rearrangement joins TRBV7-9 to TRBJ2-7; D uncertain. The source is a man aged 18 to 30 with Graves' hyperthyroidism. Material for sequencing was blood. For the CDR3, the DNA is TGTGCCAGCAGCTTAGAGGGATGGGGTTACGAGCAGTACTTC. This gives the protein CASSLEGWGYEQYF.